One and the same sample provided the 15 T cell receptor beta chains below, sequenced in a study of T cell changes during pregnancy in multiple sclerosis. The protocol was immunoSEQ multiplex PCR, while the TCRdb copy is restricted to in-frame clones and leaves out a portion. The sample holds about 100,000 clones, approximately 90% seen once. Sample: peripheral blood, taken after pregnancy. Every receptor here comes from a female donor with multiple sclerosis, enrolled in a pregnancy study.

The chain has TRBV6-1 and TRBJ2-1; D unresolved. The CDR3 runs to 15 residues. The germline gives CDR1 MNHNS, CDR2 SASEGT. V lost 0 bases and J lost 7, with 13 bases in between. DNA for the CDR3: TGTGCCAGCAGTGAAGCGCTTCTCTACCGGAATGAGCAGTTCTTC. Residues: CASSEALLYRNEQFF.

In DNA, the CDR3 is TGTGCCTGGGCGACTAGCGGGGGGATCGTAGCCAAAAACATTCAGTACTTC. Residues: CAWATSGGIVAKNIQYF. This chain links TRBV30 with TRBJ2-4, with TRBD2 matching 13 bases. Germline loops: CDR1 GTSNPN, CDR2 SVGIG (reference sequence). The length of the CDR3 is 17 residues. Trimming removed 5 bases from V and 0 bases from J; junction bases left unmatched: 7. Complete variable domain (other parts from reference TRBV30 and TRBJ2-4): SQTIHQWPATLVQPVGSPLSLECTVEGTSNPNLYWYRQAAGRGLQLLFYSVGIGQISSEVPQNLSASRPQDRQFILSSKKLLLSDSGFYLCAWATSGGIVAKNIQYFGAGTRLSVL.

V gene TRBV7-3 combines with J gene TRBJ2-1; 13 bases map to TRBD2. V dropped 4 bases and J dropped 5; count of bases not matched to a gene: 2. Germline lookup yields CDR1 SGHTA and CDR2 FQGTGA. The CDR3 length is 15 residues. CDR3 coding DNA: TGTGCCAGCAGCTCAGGACTAGCGGGGGACAATGAGCAGTTCTTC. Amino acids: CASSSGLAGDNEQFF.

The rearrangement uses TRBV2 and TRBJ1-6, with 7 bases lining up with TRBD1. The CDR3 length is 14 residues. Trimming cost V 5 bases and J 7 bases; bases outside gene matches: 5. Germline V CDR1 and CDR2: SNHLY, FYNNEI. CDR3 loop: CASSQGGINSPLHF. CDR3 sequence (DNA): TGTGCCAGCAGTCAGGGGGGCATAAATTCACCCCTCCACTTT.

The CDR3 reads CASSPRTGGYEQYF. CDR3 DNA sequence: TGTGCCAGCAGCCCGAGGACAGGAGGCTACGAGCAGTACTTC. The chain links TRBV9 to TRBJ2-7; 7 bases are shared with TRBD1. The CDR3 contains 14 residues. Germline-derived CDR1 and CDR2 are SGDLS and YYNGEE. V trimming: 4 bases; J trimming: 3 bases; junction bases outside the gene matches: 7. The whole variable domain, filled in from reference TRBV9 and TRBJ2-7, reads DSGVTQTPKHLITATGQRVTLRCSPRSGDLSVYWYQQSLDQGLQFLIQYYNGEERAKGNILERFSAQQFPDLHSELNLSSLELGDSALYFCASSPRTGGYEQYFGPGTRLTVT.

CDR3 DNA sequence: TGTGCCAGCAGCCCTCAGTACGAGCAGTACTTC. Translation gives CASSPQYEQYF. The chain employs TRBV7-9 and TRBJ2-7; the D is unclear. Germline V lookup: CDR1 SEHNR, CDR2 FQNEAQ (reference sequence). The CDR3 consists of 11 residues. V shed 5 bases and J shed 4 bases, with 6 bases lying between them.

The CDR3 loop reads CASSSGAGNTIYF. The CDR3 DNA sequence: TGTGCCAGTAGTTCGGGAGCCGGAAACACCATATATTTT. The V and J genes are TRBV19 and TRBJ1-3; no definite D call. Trimming stripped 5 bases from V and 4 bases from J, with 9 bases between. The CDR3 contains 13 residues. From germline, CDR1 is LNHDA and CDR2 SQIVND (reference sequence).

V and J are TRBV10-2 and TRBJ2-7, with a weak D call TRBD2 (5 bases). Germline CDR1 WSHSY, CDR2 SAAADI. The CDR3 loop spans 16 amino acids. The V gene lost 2 bases and the J gene lost 4 bases, with 18 bases spanning the gap. In nucleotides, the CDR3 is TGCGCCAGCAGTGAGGAGAAACGGGGTCTTCGGTACGAGCAGTACTTC. This codes for CASSEEKRGLRYEQYF.

A few counts support this clone. This chain joins TRBV5-6 and TRBJ1-1; a weak D match, TRBD1 (5 bases). CDR3 length: 13 amino acids. Germline V CDR1 and CDR2: SGHDT, YYEEEE. Trimming left V 1 base short and J 3 bases short, with 7 bases between. The CDR3 nucleotides are TGTGCCAGCAGCTTGTCAGGGTACACTGAAGCTTTCTTT. It encodes CASSLSGYTEAFF.

In nucleotides, the CDR3 is TGCGCCAGCAGCTCCGGACAGGAAGAGACCCAGTACTTC. It codes for CASSSGQEETQYF. This rearrangement joins TRBV5-1 to TRBJ2-5, with 7 positions matching TRBD1. The germline gives CDR1 SGHRS, CDR2 YFSETQ. J gave up 3 bases and V 3 bases, and 2 bases lay outside the gene matches. The CDR3 covers 13 residues.

This clone has just one count. This chain links TRBV14 with TRBJ1-2, with 7 bases matching TRBD1. Germline lookup yields CDR1 SGHDN and CDR2 FVKESK. V was pared by 5 bases and J by 6 bases, with 12 bases of the junction left unmatched. The CDR3 covers 15 residues. In nucleotides, the CDR3 is TGTGCCAGCAGCACCCGACAGGGATGGACTAATGGCTACACCTTC. Protein: CASSTRQGWTNGYTF.

The chain joins TRBV6-5 to TRBJ1-1; 8 bases map to TRBD1. CDR3 length: 14 residues. Looked up from germline, CDR1 is MNHEY and CDR2 is SVGAGI. V gave up 6 bases and J gave up 5 bases; unmatched junction bases: 8. CDR3 in amino acids: CASSLDRVRTEAFF. DNA for the CDR3: TGTGCCAGCAGCCTGGACAGGGTAAGGACTGAAGCTTTCTTT.

This clone has only one observation. The V and J genes are TRBV7-3 and TRBJ2-3, with 8 nucleotides matching TRBD2. Unmatched junction bases numbered 4, after V lost 5 bases and J lost 0 bases. Germline V gives CDR1 SGHTA, CDR2 FQGTGA. The CDR3 has 15 residues. CDR3 DNA: TGTGCCAGCAGCCTCGGGGGGGCAAGCACAGATACGCAGTATTTT. Protein sequence: CASSLGGASTDTQYF.

The sample holds a few counts of this clone. V usage is TRBV6-1 and J usage is TRBJ1-5, with D possibly TRBD1 on 5 matching bases. Germline-derived CDR1 and CDR2 are MNHNS and SASEGT. The CDR3 spans 15 residues. V dropped 4 bases and J dropped 6 bases, with 16 bases sitting between them. CDR3 loop: CASSGSTGSSQPQHF. The CDR3 nucleotides are TGTGCCAGCAGTGGATCTACAGGTTCCAGTCAGCCCCAGCATTTT.

The chain uses TRBV6-1 and TRBJ2-7; maybe TRBD2 (5 bases). V was trimmed by 8 bases and J by 2 bases, leaving 16 bases between them. Per germline, CDR1 MNHNS and CDR2 SASEGT. The CDR3 length is 14 residues. CDR3 region: CASRVRGGTYEQYF. CDR3 DNA sequence: TGTGCCAGCCGGGTTCGGGGTGGAACCTACGAGCAGTACTTC.